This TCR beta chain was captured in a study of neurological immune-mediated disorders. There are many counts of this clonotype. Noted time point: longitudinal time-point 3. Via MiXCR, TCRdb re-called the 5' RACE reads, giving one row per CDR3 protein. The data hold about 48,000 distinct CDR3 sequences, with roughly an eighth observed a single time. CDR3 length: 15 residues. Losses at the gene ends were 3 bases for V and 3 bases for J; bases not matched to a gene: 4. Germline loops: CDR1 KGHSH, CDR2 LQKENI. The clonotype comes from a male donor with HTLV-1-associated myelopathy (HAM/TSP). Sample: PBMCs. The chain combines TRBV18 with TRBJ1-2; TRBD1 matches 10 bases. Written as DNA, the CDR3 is TGTGCCAGCTCACCGGGGACAGGGGAGCACTATGGCTACACCTTC. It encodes CASSPGTGEHYGYTF.